This T cell receptor (beta chain) comes out of a study of control samples from healthy donors and cancer patients. This CDR3 region has 12 residues. Germline CDR1 and CDR2: MNHEY and SVGAGI. The V end lost 6 bases, the J end lost 6 bases, and 12 bases lay between the germline ends. The protocol was immunoSEQ multiplex PCR, while the TCRdb copy is restricted to in-frame clones and leaves out a portion. Found here are 150,000 to 200,000 clones, about 91% of them singletons; the top ten hold roughly 2.1%. Material for sequencing was blood. This chain connects TRBV6-5 to TRBJ2-7; D perhaps matches TRBD2 (7 bases). This receptor was taken from a woman between 35 and 50 years old in good health. CDR3 nucleotide sequence: TGTGCCAGCAGGGGAGGGGGGTCCGAGCAGTACTTC. It yields the protein CASRGGGSEQYF.